This T cell receptor (beta chain) was found in a study of T cells in Graves' hyperthyroidism and ophthalmopathy. Recently diagnosed hyperthyroidism of less than 2 months' duration affected patients aged 18 to 65. Diagnoses rested on clinical symptoms, serum thyroxine and TRAb, thyroid ultrasound and orbital computed tomography. TCR beta CDR3 regions were amplified from RNA transcripts. An initial round of RT-PCR targeting the TCR CDR3 relied on the HTBI primer set. TCRdb ran MiXCR on the multiplex PCR reads and lists one entry per CDR3 protein. The table records about 740,000 distinct CDR3 sequences, 14% of them present only once. The CDR3 length is 14 residues. The germline gives CDR1 DFQATT, CDR2 SNEGSKA (reference sequence). After removal of 7 bases from V and 3 bases from J, the junction contained 9 bases not matched to a gene. This clonotype was counted at least ten times.

The V gene is TRBV20-1, the J gene TRBJ2-5; 9 nucleotides agree with TRBD2. The sample taken for sequencing was blood. This receptor was taken from a woman under 30 with Graves' hyperthyroidism. The CDR3 sequence: CSGRLAEGKETQYF. For the CDR3, the DNA is TGCAGTGGACGACTAGCGGAGGGGAAAGAGACCCAGTACTTC.